This is a list of T cell receptor beta chains from one sample in a study of blood T cell repertoires in COVID-19. Libraries were prepared by immunoSEQ multiplex PCR; TCRdb keeps only in-frame clonotypes and omits some of them. Of 30,000 to 35,000 clones listed, around 80% are singletons. Sequencing used peripheral blood. These receptors originate from a woman aged 60-75 years with acute or convalescent COVID-19. The CDR3 runs from the conserved cysteine through the conserved F or W. The D gene is left open where the match is weak. Only some rows state a clone size, as once, few, many or a class for expanded clones.

cdr3_nt	cdr3_aa	clone_size	d_call	v_call	j_call
TGCGCCACCGGGACAGGAAACACCGGGGAGCTGTTTTTT	CATGTGNTGELFF	-	TRBD1	TRBV5-1	TRBJ2-2
TGTGCCAGCAGCTCAGGACAGTCCTATAATTCACCCCTCCACTTT	CASSSGQSYNSPLHF	-	-	TRBV5-4	TRBJ1-6
TGTGCCAGCAGCTTAGTTGCTAGCGGGGCGGGGGATACGCAGTATTTT	CASSLVASGAGDTQYF	-	TRBD2	TRBV7-9	TRBJ2-3
TGTGCCAGCAGCTTAGGAGGGGGGGCCTACGAGCAGTACTTC	CASSLGGGAYEQYF	-	-	TRBV11-2	TRBJ2-7
TGCAGCGTTTCCGACATGAACACTGAAGCTTTCTTT	CSVSDMNTEAFF	-	-	TRBV29-1	TRBJ1-1
TGTGCCAGCAGCTCTTTGGGACAGATGAATGAAAAACTGTTTTTT	CASSSLGQMNEKLFF	-	TRBD1	TRBV5-8	TRBJ1-4
TGTGCCAGCAGTCCCCGGCGGGGAGGATTAACAGATACGCAGTATTTT	CASSPRRGGLTDTQYF	-	-	TRBV2	TRBJ2-3
TGTGCCAGCAGCGCCTACACAGATACGCAGTATTTT	CASSAYTDTQYF	-	-	TRBV7-2	TRBJ2-3
TGTGCCAGTACTATTACAGAGAACACTGAAGCTTTCTTT	CASTITENTEAFF	-	-	TRBV19	TRBJ1-1
TGTGCCAGCAGCTTGGACAGGGGACGCGAGCAGTACTTC	CASSLDRGREQYF	-	TRBD1	TRBV5-8	TRBJ2-7
TGTGCCAGCAGCTCCCGGACAGGGAACACTGAAGCTTTCTTT	CASSSRTGNTEAFF	-	TRBD1	TRBV3-1/TRBV3-2	TRBJ1-1
TGCGCCAGCAGCTTGGAGCACAGGGGATACGAGCAGTACTTC	CASSLEHRGYEQYF	-	TRBD1	TRBV5-1	TRBJ2-7
TGTGCCAGTAGTCGAGGACAGGGACGTGGAAACACCATATATTTT	CASSRGQGRGNTIYF	-	TRBD1	TRBV19	TRBJ1-3
TGTGCCAGCAGTTACGACAGGGTGGCAAACACCATATATTTT	CASSYDRVANTIYF	few	TRBD1	TRBV6-6	TRBJ1-3
TGTGCCAGCAGCTCCAGAATCTACGAGCAGTACTTC	CASSSRIYEQYF	-	-	TRBV5-6	TRBJ2-7
TGTGCCTGGAGAAAAACAGGGGTAACTGAAGCTTTCTTT	CAWRKTGVTEAFF	-	TRBD1	TRBV30	TRBJ1-1
TGTGCCAGCAGCCGTTGGGACTCCCGCCCTTACAATGAGCAGTTCTTC	CASSRWDSRPYNEQFF	-	-	TRBV3-1/TRBV3-2	TRBJ2-1